The clone carrying this T cell receptor (beta chain) was seen ten or more times. What it recognizes is unknown. The sample is drawn from a study of identical twins. Study findings and constraints: Out-of-frame alpha sequences that twins shared showed excess low generation probability. Conclusions rested on cross-sectional statistics rather than following the same donors.

With template switching, a universal primer site was added, and the cDNA carried unique molecular identifiers. TCRdb re-analysed the 5' RACE reads in MiXCR, keeping a single row per CDR3 protein. The sample includes 550,000 to 800,000 distinct CDR3 sequences, 7.1% of them seen just once. The germline gives CDR1 SNHLY, CDR2 FYNNEI. The germline V and J ends were trimmed by 6 bases and 5 bases, with 10 bases remaining between them. The CDR3 is 13 residues long. These data are also associated with another study on yellow fever vaccine responses in identical twins.

The chain employs TRBV2 and TRBJ1-4; D gene unclear. The clonotype was recovered from a woman aged 18-30 years in good health. Material for sequencing was PBMCs. Here the CDR3 DNA reads TGTGCCAGCAGGGTAGACCTAAATGAAAAACTGTTTTTT. Its protein is CASRVDLNEKLFF. The whole variable domain, filled in from reference TRBV2 and TRBJ1-4, reads EPEVTQTPSHQVTQMGQEVILRCVPISNHLYFYWYRQILGQKVEFLVSFYNNEISEKSEIFDDQFSVERPDGSNFTLKIRSTKLEDSAMYFCASRVDLNEKLFFGSGTQLSVL.